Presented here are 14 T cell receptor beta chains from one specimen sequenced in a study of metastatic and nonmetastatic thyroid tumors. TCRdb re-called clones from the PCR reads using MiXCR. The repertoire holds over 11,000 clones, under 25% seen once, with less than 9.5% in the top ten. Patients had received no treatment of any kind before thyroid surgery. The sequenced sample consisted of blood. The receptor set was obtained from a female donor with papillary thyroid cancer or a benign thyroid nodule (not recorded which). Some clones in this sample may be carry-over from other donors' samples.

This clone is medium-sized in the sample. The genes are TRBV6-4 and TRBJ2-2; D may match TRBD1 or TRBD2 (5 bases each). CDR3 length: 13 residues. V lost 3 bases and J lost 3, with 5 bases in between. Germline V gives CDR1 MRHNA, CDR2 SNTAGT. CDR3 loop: CASSEGDTGELFF. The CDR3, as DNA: TGTGCCAGCAGTGAGGGGGACACCGGGGAGCTGTTTTTT.

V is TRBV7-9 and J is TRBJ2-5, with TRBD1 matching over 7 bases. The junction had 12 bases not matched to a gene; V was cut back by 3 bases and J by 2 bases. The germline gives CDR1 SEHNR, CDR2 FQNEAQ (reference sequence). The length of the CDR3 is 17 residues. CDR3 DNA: TGTGCCAGCAGCTTGGGGGACAGTGGAGGTGGACAAGAGACCCAGTACTTC. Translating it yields CASSLGDSGGGQETQYF.

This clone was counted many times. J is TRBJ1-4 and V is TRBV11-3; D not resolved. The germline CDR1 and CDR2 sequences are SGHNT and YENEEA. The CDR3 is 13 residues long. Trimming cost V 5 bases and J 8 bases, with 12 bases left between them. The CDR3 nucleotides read TGTGCCAGCAGCCCTAGGTTGGGCGAAAAACTGTTTTTT. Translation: CASSPRLGEKLFF.

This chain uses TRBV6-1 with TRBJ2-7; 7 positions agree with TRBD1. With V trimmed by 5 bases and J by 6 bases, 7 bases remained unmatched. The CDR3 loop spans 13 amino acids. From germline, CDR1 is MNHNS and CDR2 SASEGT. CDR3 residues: CASSSADRAEQYF. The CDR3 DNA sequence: TGTGCCAGCAGTTCGGCAGACAGGGCCGAGCAGTACTTC.

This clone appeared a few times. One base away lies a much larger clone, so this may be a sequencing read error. DNA of the CDR3: TGTGCCACCAGTGATCCTAAAGGGGAAGATCCTTACGAGCAGTACTTC. Amino acid sequence: CATSDPKGEDPYEQYF. The V call is TRBV24-1, the J call TRBJ2-7, with D possibly matching TRBD1 (5 bases). The germline V gene has CDR1 KGHDR and CDR2 SFDVKD. With 3 bases removed from V and 4 bases from J, the gap between germline ends came to 18 bases. This CDR3 contains 16 residues.

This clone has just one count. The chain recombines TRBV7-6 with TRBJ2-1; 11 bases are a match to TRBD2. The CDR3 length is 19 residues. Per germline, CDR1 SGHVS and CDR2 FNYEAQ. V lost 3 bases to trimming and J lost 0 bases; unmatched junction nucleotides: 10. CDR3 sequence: CASSFRGLADISSYNEQFF. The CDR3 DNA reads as TGTGCCAGCAGCTTTAGGGGACTAGCGGACATAAGCTCCTACAATGAGCAGTTCTTC.

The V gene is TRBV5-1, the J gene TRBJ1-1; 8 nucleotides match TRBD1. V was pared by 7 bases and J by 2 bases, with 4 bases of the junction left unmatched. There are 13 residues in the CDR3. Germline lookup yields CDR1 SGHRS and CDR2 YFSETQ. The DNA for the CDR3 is TGCGCCAGCGGGGGACAGGCAAACACTGAAGCTTTCTTT. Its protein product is CASGGQANTEAFF.

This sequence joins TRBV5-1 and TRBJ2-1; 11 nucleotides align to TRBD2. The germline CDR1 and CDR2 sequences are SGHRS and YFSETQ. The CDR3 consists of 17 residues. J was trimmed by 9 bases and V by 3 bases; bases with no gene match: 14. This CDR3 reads CASSSLPFSGGASEQFF. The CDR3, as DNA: TGCGCCAGCAGCTCTCTTCCCTTTAGCGGGGGGGCCAGTGAGCAGTTCTTC.

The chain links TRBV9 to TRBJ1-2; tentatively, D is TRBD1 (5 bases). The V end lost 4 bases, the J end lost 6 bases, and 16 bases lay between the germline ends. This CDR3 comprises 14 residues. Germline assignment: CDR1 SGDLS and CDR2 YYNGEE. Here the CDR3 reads CASSPNLGLDGYTF. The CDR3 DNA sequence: TGTGCCAGCAGCCCCAACTTGGGACTTGATGGCTACACCTTC.

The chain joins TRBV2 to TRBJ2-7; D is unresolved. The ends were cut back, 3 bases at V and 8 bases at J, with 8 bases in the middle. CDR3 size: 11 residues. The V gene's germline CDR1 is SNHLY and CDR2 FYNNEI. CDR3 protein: CASSDKRKQYF. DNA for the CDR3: TGTGCCAGCAGTGACAAAAGGAAGCAGTACTTC.

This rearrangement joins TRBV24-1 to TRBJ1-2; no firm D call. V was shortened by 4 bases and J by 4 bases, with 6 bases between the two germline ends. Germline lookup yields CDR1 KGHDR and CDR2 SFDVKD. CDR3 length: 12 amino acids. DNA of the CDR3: TGTGCCACCAGTGACTACAGCTATGGCTACACCTTC. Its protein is CATSDYSYGYTF.

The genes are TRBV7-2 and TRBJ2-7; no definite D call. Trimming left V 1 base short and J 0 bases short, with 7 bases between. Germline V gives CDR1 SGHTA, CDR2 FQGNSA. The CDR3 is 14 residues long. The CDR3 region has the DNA TGTGCCAGCAGCTTAGACAGCTACTCCTACGAGCAGTACTTC. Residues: CASSLDSYSYEQYF. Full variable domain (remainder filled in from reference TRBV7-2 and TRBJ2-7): GAGVSQSPSNKVTEKGKDVELRCDPISGHTALYWYRQSLGQGLEFLIYFQGNSAPDKSGLPSDRFSAERTGGSVSTLTIQRTQQEDSAVYLCASSLDSYSYEQYFGPGTRLTVT.

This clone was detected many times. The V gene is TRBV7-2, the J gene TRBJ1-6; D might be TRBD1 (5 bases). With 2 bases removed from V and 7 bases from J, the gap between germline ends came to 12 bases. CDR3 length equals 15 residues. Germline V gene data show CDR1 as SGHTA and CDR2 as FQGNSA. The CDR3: CASSLRRGGNSPLHF. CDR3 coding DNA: TGTGCCAGCAGCTTAAGAAGGGGTGGAAATTCACCCCTCCACTTT.

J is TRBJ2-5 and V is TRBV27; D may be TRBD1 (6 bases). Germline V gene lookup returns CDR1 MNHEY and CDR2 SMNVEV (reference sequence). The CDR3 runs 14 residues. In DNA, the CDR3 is TGTTTCAGCGGCGTGCCGGGACACGAAGAGACCCAGTACTTC. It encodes CFSGVPGHEETQYF.